The 2 T cell receptor beta chains in this list originate from one sample, sequenced in a study of T cells after yellow fever vaccination. MiXCR, applied by TCRdb to the 5' RACE reads, yields one record per CDR3 protein. The sample holds some 340,000 distinct CDR3 sequences, about 10% seen once. Sequencing was performed on CD4+ T cells sorted from PBMCs, taken 45 days after the yellow fever booster vaccination. These receptor sequences come from a man between 18 and 29 years old who received the YFV17D yellow fever vaccine.

This rearrangement joins TRBV20-1 to TRBJ1-5; TRBD1 agrees at 7 bases. Looked up from germline, CDR1 is DFQATT and CDR2 is SNEGSKA (reference sequence). The CDR3 consists of 13 residues. V was pared by 3 bases and J by 7 bases, with 6 bases of the junction left unmatched. DNA for the CDR3: TGCAGTGCTAGTGAAGGGACAGACCAGCCCCAGCATTTT. Translation gives CSASEGTDQPQHF.

The chain uses TRBV21-1 and TRBJ2-7; the table calls TRBD2, which could not be checked here. TRBV21-1 is assigned pseudogene status. This CDR3 comprises 14 residues. The DNA of the CDR3 is TGTGCCAGCAGCCGAGAGGGCCAGGGCTACGAGCAGTACTTC. It codes for CASSREGQGYEQYF.